This entry describes one T cell receptor beta chain. The method was immunoSEQ multiplex PCR; TCRdb's version includes in-frame clones alone and lacks a portion of them. The sample has some 300,000 clones; about 91% are singletons. The CDR3 covers 17 residues. J lost 3 bases, V lost 5 bases, and 12 bases had no gene match. Germline V gene data show CDR1 as LNHDA and CDR2 as SQIVND (reference sequence). This sample stems from a study of blood T cell repertoires in COVID-19. The source material was peripheral blood. This clonotype was obtained from a woman aged 30 to 39 who had recovered from COVID-19. The rearrangement joins TRBV19 to TRBJ1-5; TRBD1 matches 8 bases. The CDR3 coding sequence is TGTGCCAGTAGTCTCTTTGCGGCAGGGGGCCCCAATCAGCCCCAGCATTTT. Protein: CASSLFAAGGPNQPQHF.